This is a list of T cell receptor beta chains from one sample in a study of beta chain features in type 1 diabetes. Some clones are missing from TCRdb's copy, which holds only in-frame ones; the method was immunoSEQ multiplex PCR. The table includes 160,000 or so clones, around 63% detected once. Sequencing was done on a sample of naive CD4+ T cells from blood. All receptors come from a man in his thirties or forties with type 1 diabetes. The CDR3 runs from the conserved cysteine through the conserved F or W. The D gene is left open where the match is weak. The size entry is marked missing in some rows and otherwise reads once, few, many or a size class.

D gene	V gene	clone size	J gene	CDR3 DNA	CDR3 protein
NA	TRBV5-1	few	TRBJ2-3	TGCGCCAGCAGCTTGGGACGGGGCACAGATACGCAGTATTTT	CASSLGRGTDTQYF
TRBD2	TRBV29-1	NA	TRBJ2-1	TGCAGCGTTGCTTGGGGGGGAGCGACGTACAATGAGCAGTTCTTC	CSVAWGGATYNEQFF
NA	TRBV5-1	NA	TRBJ2-3	TGCGCCAGCAGCTTGAACCAAGACACAGATACGCAGTATTTT	CASSLNQDTDTQYF
NA	TRBV6-6	few	TRBJ2-7	TGTGCCAGCAGCCGCGAGAGCTCCTACGAGCAGTACTTC	CASSRESSYEQYF
NA	TRBV7-2	once	TRBJ1-5	TGTGCCAGCAGAAGGGTCAGCAATCAGCCCCAGCATTTT	CASRRVSNQPQHF
TRBD1	TRBV29-1	NA	TRBJ2-7	TGCAGCGTTGAAGAGACAGGGTACGAGCAGTACTTC	CSVEETGYEQYF
TRBD2	TRBV15	NA	TRBJ2-3	TGTGCCACCAGCAGATCGCTAGCGGGGGACACAGATACGCAGTATTTT	CATSRSLAGDTDTQYF
NA	TRBV10-3	few	TRBJ2-3	TGTGCCATCACCTCCGGGGTCGCGCAAGATACGCAGTATTTT	CAITSGVAQDTQYF
TRBD2	TRBV7-2	NA	TRBJ2-7	TGTGCCAGCAGCTTACGGAGCGGGGGTGACTCCTACGAGCAGTACTTC	CASSLRSGGDSYEQYF
NA	TRBV28	NA	TRBJ2-7	TGTGCCAGCCAGACAGGATCCTACGAGCAGTACTTC	CASQTGSYEQYF
NA	TRBV5-4	NA	TRBJ1-5	TGTGCCAGCAGCTTGGGTGGAGGAGGGGTCGATCAGCCCCAGCATTTT	CASSLGGGGVDQPQHF
NA	TRBV5-1	NA	TRBJ2-3	TGCGCCAGCAGCTCAACCCCGGGGCCCGATACGCAGTATTTT	CASSSTPGPDTQYF
TRBD2	TRBV20-1	NA	TRBJ2-3	TGCAGCGCAGGACTAGCCGCGCAGTATTTT	CSAGLAAQYF
NA	TRBV4-3	NA	TRBJ1-2	TGCGCCAGCAGCCAAGGTCGAGACTATGGCTACACCTTC	CASSQGRDYGYTF
NA	TRBV9	few	TRBJ2-7	TGTGCCAGCAGCGTAGAAGGGGACCTCTTTCGGGAGCAGTACTTC	CASSVEGDLFREQYF
NA	TRBV7-2	NA	TRBJ2-3	TGTGCCAGCAGCCCGTCACAGGGTACAGATACGCAGTATTTT	CASSPSQGTDTQYF
TRBD2	TRBV7-9	NA	TRBJ2-5	TGTGCCAGCAGCGCGACTAGCATGAGACAAGAGACCCAGTACTTC	CASSATSMRQETQYF
TRBD1	TRBV7-9	NA	TRBJ2-3	TGTGCCAGCAGCTTTGGACAGGGGGCAGATACGCAGTATTTT	CASSFGQGADTQYF
NA	TRBV29-1	few	TRBJ2-7	TGCAGCGCGACAGTAGACTACTACGAGCAGTACTTC	CSATVDYYEQYF
NA	TRBV23-1	few	TRBJ2-6	TGCGCCAGCAGTCAGTCGTTACAGGGCCCTGGGGCCAACGTCCTGACTTTC	CASSQSLQGPGANVLTF
TRBD1	TRBV7-2	few	TRBJ2-5	TGTGCCAGCAGCGTGGACAGGGCTCAAGAGACCCAGTACTTC	CASSVDRAQETQYF
NA	TRBV15	NA	TRBJ1-2	TGTGCCACCAGCAGAGATCAGGGCCCCGTCCGGAATGGCTACACCTTC	CATSRDQGPVRNGYTF
NA	TRBV30	NA	TRBJ2-3	TGTGCCTGCCTTCCGGACGGAAGTACAGATACGCAGTATTTT	CACLPDGSTDTQYF
NA	TRBV29-1	NA	TRBJ2-1	TGCAGCGTCAGCACTCGGGACACAAGGCTCAATGAGCAGTTCTTC	CSVSTRDTRLNEQFF
TRBD1	TRBV10-3	few	TRBJ2-5	TGTGCCATCAGCAGTCAGGGGGCCCAAGAGACCCAGTACTTC	CAISSQGAQETQYF
NA	TRBV29-1	NA	TRBJ2-6	TGCAGCGTTGAAGATGATGAATTGCTTCCTGGGGCCAACGTCCTGACTTTC	CSVEDDELLPGANVLTF
TRBD1	TRBV23-1	few	TRBJ2-4	TGCGCCAGCAGTCCCTGGGACAGGACAGCCAAAAACATTCAGTACTTC	CASSPWDRTAKNIQYF
TRBD1	TRBV9	NA	TRBJ1-6	TGTGCCAGCAGCGCCACCGGGGACAGGGATTCACCCCTCCACTTT	CASSATGDRDSPLHF